This TCR beta chain was identified during a study of Graves' ophthalmopathy and Graves' hyperthyroidism. The term stable hyperthyroidism indicated an absence of ophthalmopathy within 18 months of follow-up. In this cohort, patients with other autoimmune diseases, uncontrolled infections, pregnancy or lactation were excluded. The authors isolated PBMCs from around 9.8 ml of fresh peripheral blood. This clonotype has ten or more counts. The V and J ends lost 5 bases and 4 bases, in that order; junction bases with no gene match: 19. CDR1 and CDR2 from the germline V gene are SGHVS and FNYEAQ. The length of the CDR3 is 18 residues. TCR beta CDR3 amplification used RNA transcripts. The first round was an RT-PCR with HTBI primers, and the second round was a multiplex PCR. In TCRdb, the multiplex PCR reads were re-called with MiXCR into one record per CDR3 protein. Of roughly 610,000 distinct CDR3 sequences listed, 22% are singletons.

The receptor comes from a woman between 18 and 29 years old with stable Graves' hyperthyroidism. Some clones in this sample may be carry-over from other donors' samples. Specimen: peripheral blood. The chain has TRBV7-6 and TRBJ2-7; 8 bases are shared with TRBD2. The CDR3 here is CASSAAGASTNHLYEQYF. CDR3 bases: TGTGCCAGCAGCGCAGCGGGGGCCAGTACCAATCACCTTTACGAGCAGTACTTC. Full variable domain (outside the CDR3, taken from reference TRBV7-6 and TRBJ2-7): GAGVSQSPRYKVTKRGQDVALRCDPISGHVSLYWYRQALGQGPEFLTYFNYEAQQDKSGLPNDRFSAERPEGSISTLTIQRTEQRDSAMYRCASSAAGASTNHLYEQYFGPGTRLTVT.